This is a list of T cell receptor beta chains from one sample in a study of blood T cell repertoires in COVID-19. Using immunoSEQ multiplex PCR, the repertoire was profiled, and TCRdb retains in-frame clones only, with some absent. Among around 250,000 clones listed, about four fifths were seen once. The sequencing input was peripheral blood. These receptors all come from a man in his fifties with active or convalescent COVID-19. CDR3s include the opening cysteine and the closing phenylalanine or tryptophan. D genes are given only for firm matches. Some rows mark clone size as missing; the rest say once, few, many or name a class of expanded clone.

j_gene: TRBJ2-1
v_gene: TRBV3-1/TRBV3-2
d_gene: TRBD2
abundance: .
CDR3nt: TGTGCCAGCAGCCAAGATCGGGGGGGCCGGTTCTTC
CDR3aa: CASSQDRGGRFF

j_gene: TRBJ2-7
v_gene: TRBV6-5
d_gene: .
abundance: once
CDR3nt: TGTGCCACCATATGGGGGCACGGCTCCTACGAGCAGTACTTC
CDR3aa: CATIWGHGSYEQYF

j_gene: TRBJ2-1
v_gene: TRBV7-2
d_gene: .
abundance: .
CDR3nt: TGTGCCAGCAGCGATCGCCCCAGGGGTGAGCAGTTCTTC
CDR3aa: CASSDRPRGEQFF

j_gene: TRBJ1-5
v_gene: TRBV5-6
d_gene: TRBD1
abundance: .
CDR3nt: TGTGCCAGCAGCTTTGGCCCGGGACAGGGGCCACCTCAGCCCCAGCATTTT
CDR3aa: CASSFGPGQGPPQPQHF

j_gene: TRBJ1-2
v_gene: TRBV12-3/TRBV12-4
d_gene: .
abundance: .
CDR3nt: TGTGCCAGCAGAACTCCCGGAGTTGGCTACACCTTC
CDR3aa: CASRTPGVGYTF

j_gene: TRBJ1-2
v_gene: TRBV7-2
d_gene: TRBD1
abundance: .
CDR3nt: TGTGCCAGCAGCTTACGAGGGGCCAGGGGGGATGGCTACACCTTC
CDR3aa: CASSLRGARGDGYTF

j_gene: TRBJ2-4
v_gene: TRBV15
d_gene: .
abundance: few
CDR3nt: TGTGCCACCCCCCGAAGACAGGACGGCAAAAACATTCAGTACTTC
CDR3aa: CATPRRQDGKNIQYF

j_gene: TRBJ1-6
v_gene: TRBV5-6
d_gene: .
abundance: few
CDR3nt: TGTGCCAGCAGCTTGGGTGTTGGGGGCGCATCACCCCTCCACTTT
CDR3aa: CASSLGVGGASPLHF

j_gene: TRBJ1-6
v_gene: TRBV6-5
d_gene: TRBD1
abundance: .
CDR3nt: TGTGCCAGCAGCCCCGGGACAGGGGTCTCACCCCTCCACTTT
CDR3aa: CASSPGTGVSPLHF

j_gene: TRBJ2-7
v_gene: TRBV11-2
d_gene: .
abundance: .
CDR3nt: TGTGCCAGCAGCTTAGCCTCTGGGACTTACTACGAGCAGTACTTC
CDR3aa: CASSLASGTYYEQYF

j_gene: TRBJ2-5
v_gene: TRBV27
d_gene: TRBD2
abundance: .
CDR3nt: TGTGCCAGCAGTCCCCGGGGGGGGCGGTTGGAGACCCAGTACTTC
CDR3aa: CASSPRGGRLETQYF

j_gene: TRBJ2-3
v_gene: TRBV27
d_gene: TRBD2
abundance: .
CDR3nt: TGTGCCAGCTTCACACGGGGGAGGGGCCCAGATACGCAGTATTTT
CDR3aa: CASFTRGRGPDTQYF

j_gene: TRBJ2-1
v_gene: TRBV7-3
d_gene: TRBD1
abundance: .
CDR3nt: TGTGCCAGCAGCCCCCAGGGGGCGCGTAAGAATGAGCAGTTCTTC
CDR3aa: CASSPQGARKNEQFF

j_gene: TRBJ2-5
v_gene: TRBV10-3
d_gene: .
abundance: .
CDR3nt: TGTGCCATCAGCCTCCAGGGCCAGGAGACCCAGTACTTC
CDR3aa: CAISLQGQETQYF

j_gene: TRBJ2-6
v_gene: TRBV6-5
d_gene: .
abundance: .
CDR3nt: TGTGCCAGCAGTCGTTCTGGGGCCAACGTCCTGACTTTC
CDR3aa: CASSRSGANVLTF

j_gene: TRBJ1-2
v_gene: TRBV28
d_gene: .
abundance: few
CDR3nt: TGTGCCAGCAGTCCCCCAGGGGACTATGGCTACACCTTC
CDR3aa: CASSPPGDYGYTF

j_gene: TRBJ1-5
v_gene: TRBV6-5
d_gene: .
abundance: .
CDR3nt: TGTGCCAGCAGTTACTCCCGGAATCAGCCCCAGCATTTT
CDR3aa: CASSYSRNQPQHF

j_gene: TRBJ2-7
v_gene: TRBV28
d_gene: .
abundance: .
CDR3nt: TGTGCCAGCAGTTTACAGGTCGCCTACGAGCAGTACTTC
CDR3aa: CASSLQVAYEQYF

j_gene: TRBJ2-1
v_gene: TRBV30
d_gene: .
abundance: .
CDR3nt: TGTGCCTGGCTGACGGGTAGCTCCTACAATGAGCAGTTCTTC
CDR3aa: CAWLTGSSYNEQFF

j_gene: TRBJ2-3
v_gene: TRBV5-1
d_gene: .
abundance: .
CDR3nt: TGCGCCAGCAGCTTGGGACGCGGGCCCAGCACAGATACGCAGTATTTT
CDR3aa: CASSLGRGPSTDTQYF

j_gene: TRBJ1-1
v_gene: TRBV7-2
d_gene: .
abundance: .
CDR3nt: TGTGCCAGCAGCCACCTAGACACTGAAGCTTTCTTT
CDR3aa: CASSHLDTEAFF

j_gene: TRBJ2-5
v_gene: TRBV5-4
d_gene: .
abundance: .
CDR3nt: TGTGCCAGCAGGGGGAGAGGGGAGACCCAGTACTTC
CDR3aa: CASRGRGETQYF

j_gene: TRBJ1-5
v_gene: TRBV4-1
d_gene: .
abundance: .
CDR3nt: TGCGCCAGCAGCCAAGAAGGAGGGCCCCGGCAGCCCCAGCATTTT
CDR3aa: CASSQEGGPRQPQHF

j_gene: TRBJ1-1
v_gene: TRBV5-4
d_gene: .
abundance: few
CDR3nt: TGTGCCAGCAGCTCTGGACAGCCGAACACTGAAGCTTTCTTT
CDR3aa: CASSSGQPNTEAFF

j_gene: TRBJ2-2
v_gene: TRBV6-6
d_gene: TRBD2
abundance: .
CDR3nt: TGTGCCAGCAACCCAGGGCGGGGGACGAACACCGGGGAGCTGTTTTTT
CDR3aa: CASNPGRGTNTGELFF

j_gene: TRBJ2-7
v_gene: TRBV10-3
d_gene: TRBD1
abundance: .
CDR3nt: TGTGCCATCAGTCGGACAGGGGAACGGATCCACGAGCAGTACTTC
CDR3aa: CAISRTGERIHEQYF

j_gene: TRBJ2-1
v_gene: TRBV9
d_gene: TRBD2
abundance: few
CDR3nt: TGTGCCAGCAGCGTAGGGAGCGGGGGGTACAATGAGCAGTTCTTC
CDR3aa: CASSVGSGGYNEQFF

j_gene: TRBJ2-7
v_gene: TRBV7-9
d_gene: .
abundance: .
CDR3nt: TGTGCCAGCAGCCCCAGGGCAACCTACGAGCAGTACTTC
CDR3aa: CASSPRATYEQYF

j_gene: TRBJ1-3
v_gene: TRBV4-3
d_gene: .
abundance: .
CDR3nt: TGCGCCAGCAGCCCGGGGATGGGGAACACCATATATTTT
CDR3aa: CASSPGMGNTIYF

j_gene: TRBJ1-2
v_gene: TRBV2
d_gene: .
abundance: .
CDR3nt: TGTGCCAGCAGTGAATGGACAGCAAACTATGGCTACACCTTC
CDR3aa: CASSEWTANYGYTF

j_gene: TRBJ1-2
v_gene: TRBV30
d_gene: TRBD1
abundance: medium-sized
CDR3nt: TGTGCCTGGAGGGAGGTTGGGACAGGGGGCAGCTATGGCTACACCTTC
CDR3aa: CAWREVGTGGSYGYTF

j_gene: TRBJ1-2
v_gene: TRBV18
d_gene: .
abundance: .
CDR3nt: TGTGCCAGCTCACCAGGCATTATCTCCGGGTTCAACTATGGCTACACCTTC
CDR3aa: CASSPGIISGFNYGYTF

j_gene: TRBJ1-2
v_gene: TRBV27
d_gene: .
abundance: .
CDR3nt: TGTGCCAGCGCTACCGGGGGCTATGGCTACACCTTC
CDR3aa: CASATGGYGYTF

j_gene: TRBJ2-3
v_gene: TRBV7-3
d_gene: TRBD2
abundance: .
CDR3nt: TGTGCCAGCAGCCGACAGGCTAGCGGGGGCACAGATACGCAGTATTTT
CDR3aa: CASSRQASGGTDTQYF

j_gene: TRBJ2-7
v_gene: TRBV3-1/TRBV3-2
d_gene: .
abundance: .
CDR3nt: TGTGCCAGCAGCCAACTAAAAGTCCCCTTACCTTTCTACGAGCAGTACTTC
CDR3aa: CASSQLKVPLPFYEQYF

j_gene: TRBJ2-3
v_gene: TRBV15
d_gene: .
abundance: few
CDR3nt: TGTGCCACCAGCAGACACACAGATACGCAGTATTTT
CDR3aa: CATSRHTDTQYF

j_gene: TRBJ1-2
v_gene: TRBV6-6
d_gene: .
abundance: .
CDR3nt: TGTGCCAGCAGTTACTCGGTCAGAGGCTACACCTTC
CDR3aa: CASSYSVRGYTF